These 14 T cell receptor beta chains were sequenced from one sample in a study of siplizumab effects on memory and regulatory T cells. The assay was immunoSEQ multiplex PCR, and TCRdb's table has in-frame clones only and misses some. The sample lists tens of thousands of clones, about 90% occurring once. Source material: CD8+ T cells sorted from blood. All receptors derive from a human donor in good health.

The CDR3 coding sequence is TGTGCCAGCAGCGAACCCGACAATGAGCAGTTCTTC. Protein sequence: CASSEPDNEQFF. This chain joins TRBV5-6 and TRBJ2-1; D not certain. The germline V gene has CDR1 SGHDT and CDR2 YYEEEE. The CDR3 spans 12 residues. Trimming left V 4 bases short and J 5 bases short, with 7 bases between.

The J gene is TRBJ2-1, the V gene TRBV19, with 11 bases fitting TRBD2. The CDR3 totals 15 residues. In germline, CDR1 is LNHDA, CDR2 SQIVND (reference sequence). V was pared by 5 bases and J by 9 bases, with 9 bases of the junction left unmatched. In nucleotides, the CDR3 is TGTGCCAGTAGTCCTAGCGGGGGGCGAAGGGTTGAGCAGTTCTTC. Translating it yields CASSPSGGRRVEQFF.

The chain has TRBV4-1 and TRBJ2-7, with TRBD2 identical over 8 bases. The trim removed 4 bases at V and 6 bases at J, leaving 11 bases unmatched. CDR3 length: 15 amino acids. Germline lookup yields CDR1 MGHRA and CDR2 YSYEKL. This CDR3 is CASSLPGTSLSEQYF. The DNA for the CDR3 is TGCGCCAGCAGCCTTCCCGGGACTAGTTTATCCGAGCAGTACTTC.

The chain joins TRBV4-1 to TRBJ2-1; D gene ambiguous. The CDR3 length is 12 residues. From germline, CDR1 is MGHRA and CDR2 YSYEKL. The V end lost 0 bases, the J end lost 5 bases, and 2 bases lay between the germline ends. CDR3 sequence reads: CASSQDNNEQFF. The CDR3 DNA follows: TGCGCCAGCAGCCAAGATAACAATGAGCAGTTCTTC.

The genes are TRBV14 and TRBJ2-3; D is unclear. This CDR3 is 14 amino acids long. V was clipped by 1 base and J by 1 base, with 6 bases between them. Germline V CDR1 and CDR2: SGHDN, FVKESK. CDR3 residues: CASSQVKGTDTQYF. DNA of the CDR3: TGTGCCAGCAGCCAAGTGAAGGGCACAGATACGCAGTATTTT.

The V call is TRBV21-1, the J call TRBJ2-7. TRBV21-1 is assigned pseudogene status. The CDR3 consists of 16 residues. CDR3 sequence: CASSNSGPQRSYEQYF. The CDR3 DNA follows: TGTGCCAGCAGCAACTCGGGACCTCAACGCTCCTACGAGCAGTACTTC.

Comments on this clone: The same CDR3 is also encoded by other DNA sequences in this sample. The rearrangement links TRBV5-6 to TRBJ2-1; TRBD1 agrees at 8 bases. Trimming at V came to 0 bases and at J to 7 bases, leaving 3 bases not matched to a gene. The V gene's germline CDR1 is SGHDT and CDR2 YYEEEE. CDR3 length: 14 residues. As DNA, the CDR3 is TGTGCCAGCAGCTTGGGGCAGGGGGCAAATGAGCAGTTCTTC. Protein sequence: CASSLGQGANEQFF.

This sequence joins TRBV27 and TRBJ2-2; TRBD2 matches 12 bases. V dropped 2 bases and J dropped 0; count of bases not matched to a gene: 4. The CDR3 has 18 amino acids. From germline, CDR1 is MNHEY and CDR2 SMNVEV (reference sequence). DNA of the CDR3: TGTGCCAGCAGTTTAGGGCTAGCGGGGGGGCCGAACACCGGGGAGCTGTTTTTT. Protein sequence: CASSLGLAGGPNTGELFF.

V is TRBV6-5 and J is TRBJ2-5; the D gene is possibly TRBD2 (5 bases). Germline V gives CDR1 MNHEY, CDR2 SVGAGI. The ends were cut back, 5 bases at V and 3 bases at J, with 16 bases in the middle. CDR3 length equals 15 residues. DNA for the CDR3: TGTGCCAGCAGTGTTGGCAGTCGGGGTGAAGAGACCCAGTACTTC. It encodes CASSVGSRGEETQYF.

The chain combines TRBV7-9 with TRBJ2-3; D is perhaps TRBD1 (6 bases). CDR3 length: 16 amino acids. The germline V gene encodes CDR1 SEHNR and CDR2 FQNEAQ (reference sequence). Between the trimmed V and J ends, which lost 4 bases and 0 bases, there was a span of 14 bases. The DNA of the CDR3 is TGTGCCAGCAGCTCCCGGGACACTCTTAGCACAGATACGCAGTATTTT. Its protein product is CASSSRDTLSTDTQYF.

The chain recombines TRBV19 with TRBJ2-1; TRBD2 agrees at 12 bases. Looked up from germline, CDR1 is LNHDA and CDR2 is SQIVND (reference sequence). J gave up 6 bases and V 5 bases, and 8 bases lay outside the gene matches. CDR3 size: 16 residues. The CDR3 nucleotides are TGTGCCAGTAGTCCAGCTAGCGGGGGGGCCGTCAATGAGCAGTTCTTC. Its translation: CASSPASGGAVNEQFF.

J is TRBJ2-7 and V is TRBV29-1; TRBD1 matches 10 bases. Germline CDR1 reads SQVTM; CDR2 reads ANQGSEA. This CDR3 comprises 13 residues. The V gene end was trimmed by 6 bases and the J gene end by 2 bases; junction bases not matched to a gene: 4. The CDR3 reads CSVGTGETYEQYF. The DNA of the CDR3 is TGCAGCGTCGGGACAGGGGAAACCTACGAGCAGTACTTC.

The CDR3: CASSRGGDMNTEAFF. CDR3 nucleotide sequence: TGTGCCAGTAGTCGAGGGGGGGACATGAACACTGAAGCTTTCTTT. The J gene is TRBJ1-1, the V gene TRBV6-6, with D maybe TRBD1 (6 bases). The germline V gene has CDR1 MNHNY and CDR2 SVGAGI (reference sequence). V was pared by 9 bases and J by 0 bases, with 17 bases between. This CDR3 region has 15 residues.

The chain recombines TRBV9 with TRBJ2-3; D assignment may be TRBD1 or TRBD2 (6 bases each). V lost 0 bases and J 2 bases, leaving 19 bases between the germline ends. This CDR3 has 18 residues. Germline assignment: CDR1 SGDLS and CDR2 YYNGEE. The CDR3 DNA reads as TGTGCCAGCAGCGTAGTCCCCTCAGGGGACTTTCACACAGATACGCAGTATTTT. Amino acid sequence: CASSVVPSGDFHTDTQYF.